Listed below are T cell receptor beta chains from one sample, sequenced in a study of a mutant IDH1 vaccine in newly diagnosed glioma. Antigens for these TCRs are unknown. Profiled with immunoSEQ multiplex PCR; TCRdb holds only in-frame clones, not every one. Seen here are just over 80,000 clones, 70% to 90% observed once, and the top ten hold about 2.2%. The sequences come from PBMCs, collected from a glioma patient whose treatment included an IDH1 peptide vaccine. The receptors shown here come from a man aged 25-45 years with glioma. Some clones in this sample may be carry-over from other donors' samples. The CDR3 runs from the conserved cysteine through the conserved F or W. The D gene is left open where the match is weak. Rows give clone size only sometimes, using once, few, many, or a class for an expanded clone.

CDR3: CASSPGGKIGETQYF; DNA: TGTGCCAGCAGCCCCGGGGGGAAGATTGGGGAGACCCAGTACTTC; size: -; V: TRBV5-4; D: TRBD2; J: TRBJ2-5
CDR3: CATSRTGLTEAFF; DNA: TGTGCCACCAGCAGAACAGGGCTGACTGAAGCTTTCTTT; size: -; V: TRBV15; D: -; J: TRBJ1-1
CDR3: CASSPSDRQYRFVEAFF; DNA: TGTGCCAGCAGCCCCTCGGACAGGCAGTACAGATTCGTCGAAGCTTTCTTT; size: -; V: TRBV7-2; D: TRBD1; J: TRBJ1-1
CDR3: CASSVGQGGESEQFF; DNA: TGTGCCAGCAGCGTAGGGCAGGGTGGGGAAAGTGAGCAGTTCTTC; size: -; V: TRBV9; D: -; J: TRBJ2-1
CDR3: CASSPSGQANTGELFF; DNA: TGTGCCAGCAGTCCCTCGGGACAGGCCAACACCGGGGAGCTGTTTTTT; size: -; V: TRBV6-6; D: TRBD1; J: TRBJ2-2
CDR3: CASSLAITDTQYF; DNA: TGTGCCAGCAGCTTAGCAATAACAGATACGCAGTATTTT; size: -; V: TRBV7-6; D: -; J: TRBJ2-3
CDR3: CATTETGTGEAGANVLTF; DNA: TGTGCCACCACCGAAACCGGGACAGGGGAGGCAGGGGCCAACGTCCTGACTTTC; size: -; V: TRBV15; D: TRBD1; J: TRBJ2-6
CDR3: CASSFDRGYTEAFF; DNA: TGCGCCAGCAGCTTTGACAGGGGGTACACTGAAGCTTTCTTT; size: few; V: TRBV5-1; D: TRBD1; J: TRBJ1-1
CDR3: CASSEQDRAYEQYF; DNA: TGTGCCAGCAGTGAACAGGACAGGGCCTACGAGCAGTACTTC; size: -; V: TRBV25-1; D: TRBD1; J: TRBJ2-7
CDR3: CASSEYSGGAGNEQFF; DNA: TGCGCCAGCAGCGAATATAGCGGGGGGGCAGGCAATGAGCAGTTCTTC; size: -; V: TRBV5-1; D: TRBD2; J: TRBJ2-1
CDR3: CASSIDRGLAGGTDTQYF; DNA: TGTGCCAGTAGTATAGATCGAGGACTAGCGGGGGGCACAGATACGCAGTATTTT; size: -; V: TRBV19; D: TRBD2; J: TRBJ2-3
CDR3: CASSLLWGYGYTF; DNA: TGTGCCAGCAGTCTACTATGGGGGTATGGCTACACCTTC; size: -; V: TRBV27; D: -; J: TRBJ1-2
CDR3: CASSMAGGWYGYTF; DNA: TGTGCCAGTAGTATGGCAGGAGGATGGTATGGCTACACCTTC; size: -; V: TRBV19; D: -; J: TRBJ1-2
CDR3: CAIRGSPGLAGVSTDTQYF; DNA: TGTGCCATCAGGGGATCTCCGGGGTTAGCGGGGGTTAGCACAGATACGCAGTATTTT; size: -; V: TRBV10-3; D: TRBD2; J: TRBJ2-3
CDR3: CASSDGDTWEQYF; DNA: TGTGCCAGCAGTGACGGGGACACTTGGGAGCAGTACTTC; size: -; V: TRBV6-1; D: -; J: TRBJ2-7
CDR3: CSGTELYGYTF; DNA: TGCAGCGGGACGGAATTATATGGCTACACCTTC; size: -; V: TRBV29-1; D: -; J: TRBJ1-2
CDR3: CASSLRGGGYGYTF; DNA: TGTGCCAGCAGTTTGAGGGGCGGGGGCTATGGCTACACCTTC; size: -; V: TRBV28; D: -; J: TRBJ1-2
CDR3: CAWSVPGPTLREGSNQPQHF; DNA: TGTGCCTGGAGTGTACCGGGACCCACCTTGCGAGAGGGGAGCAATCAGCCCCAGCATTTT; size: -; V: TRBV30; D: -; J: TRBJ1-5
CDR3: CASSEWTDPTEAFF; DNA: TGCGCCAGCAGCGAATGGACGGACCCCACTGAAGCTTTCTTT; size: -; V: TRBV5-1; D: -; J: TRBJ1-1
CDR3: CASSLRQGWNTQYF; DNA: TGTGCCAGCAGCTTGAGACAGGGTTGGAATACGCAGTATTTT; size: -; V: TRBV5-4; D: TRBD1; J: TRBJ2-3
CDR3: CASSHRRSGDLYNEQFF; DNA: TGTGCCAGCAGCCACCGTAGGTCAGGGGACCTTTACAATGAGCAGTTCTTC; size: -; V: TRBV7-2; D: -; J: TRBJ2-1
CDR3: CASSKVPSGTTLEETQYF; DNA: TGTGCCAGCAGCAAAGTTCCGTCGGGGACTACCTTGGAAGAGACCCAGTACTTC; size: few; V: TRBV21-1; D: -; J: TRBJ2-5
CDR3: CASSTGTGGDGNEKLFF; DNA: TGTGCCAGCAGCACCGGGACAGGGGGCGACGGGAATGAAAAACTGTTTTTT; size: -; V: TRBV5-4; D: TRBD1; J: TRBJ1-4
CDR3: CASSFLQGGGYTF; DNA: TGTGCCAGCAGTTTTTTACAGGGTGGTGGCTACACCTTC; size: once; V: TRBV28; D: -; J: TRBJ1-2
CDR3: CARRDISSGNTIYF; DNA: TGTGCCCGCCGGGACATCAGCTCTGGAAACACCATATATTTT; size: -; V: TRBV30; D: -; J: TRBJ1-3
CDR3: CASSLLRGWNTEAFF; DNA: TGTGCCAGCAGCTTATTGCGAGGCTGGAACACTGAAGCTTTCTTT; size: -; V: TRBV7-2; D: -; J: TRBJ1-1
CDR3: CASSQPAASGNTIYF; DNA: TGCGCCAGCAGCCAACCTGCCGCCTCTGGAAACACCATATATTTT; size: -; V: TRBV4-1; D: -; J: TRBJ1-3
CDR3: CASSETAGEGLYEQYF; DNA: TGTGCCAGCAGTGAAACCGCAGGGGAGGGACTCTACGAGCAGTACTTC; size: -; V: TRBV6-1; D: -; J: TRBJ2-7
CDR3: CASSQGRGTSGRTYRLFF; DNA: TGTGCCAGCAGCCAAGGACGGGGTACGAGCGGGAGGACTTATAGGCTGTTCTTC; size: -; V: TRBV4-2; D: TRBD2; J: TRBJ2-1
CDR3: CASSKPALAALGGYTF; DNA: TGTGCCAGCAGCAAACCAGCACTTGCAGCTTTAGGTGGCTACACCTTC; size: -; V: TRBV21-1; D: -; J: TRBJ1-2
CDR3: CAISEGGSGDTQYF; DNA: TGTGCCATCAGTGAGGGCGGGAGTGGAGATACGCAGTATTTT; size: -; V: TRBV10-3; D: TRBD2; J: TRBJ2-3
CDR3: CASSLAGQGASANSPLHF; DNA: TGTGCCAGCAGCTTGGCGGGACAGGGGGCCAGTGCTAATTCACCCCTCCACTTT; size: -; V: TRBV5-6; D: TRBD1; J: TRBJ1-6
CDR3: CASSLRGTGELFF; DNA: TGTGCCAGCAGCTTACGGGGTACCGGGGAGCTGTTTTTT; size: -; V: TRBV7-9; D: -; J: TRBJ2-2
CDR3: CATGQGTGVVHEQYF; DNA: TGTGCCACTGGCCAGGGGACAGGGGTAGTGCACGAGCAGTACTTC; size: -; V: TRBV15; D: TRBD1; J: TRBJ2-7
CDR3: CASSGVGTQGEQFF; DNA: TGTGCCAGCAGTGGGGTCGGCACGCAGGGTGAGCAGTTCTTC; size: -; V: TRBV2; D: -; J: TRBJ2-1
CDR3: CASSFAKGYQETQYF; DNA: TGTGCCAGCAGTTTCGCAAAAGGGTACCAAGAGACCCAGTACTTC; size: -; V: TRBV28; D: -; J: TRBJ2-5
CDR3: CASSQAQYNEQFF; DNA: TGCGCCAGCAGCCAAGCGCAGTACAATGAGCAGTTCTTC; size: -; V: TRBV4-3; D: -; J: TRBJ2-1
CDR3: CASSLGTSGTYEQYF; DNA: TGCGCCAGCAGCCTAGGGACTAGCGGAACCTACGAGCAGTACTTC; size: -; V: TRBV5-1; D: TRBD2; J: TRBJ2-7
CDR3: CAWTLDRVTGNTIYF; DNA: TGTGCCTGGACCCTAGACAGGGTGACGGGAAACACCATATATTTT; size: once; V: TRBV30; D: TRBD1; J: TRBJ1-3
CDR3: CASSPVGGLSTGELFF; DNA: TGTGCCAGCAGCCCCGTGGGGGGGCTGAGCACCGGGGAGCTGTTTTTT; size: -; V: TRBV5-6; D: -; J: TRBJ2-2
CDR3: CASGALAGPGETQYF; DNA: TGTGCCTCGGGGGCGCTAGCGGGGCCGGGGGAGACCCAGTACTTC; size: -; V: TRBV10-3; D: TRBD2; J: TRBJ2-5
CDR3: CASSLVSGTSNYGYTF; DNA: TGTGCCAGCAGCTTAGTTTCGGGCACCTCTAACTATGGCTACACCTTC; size: -; V: TRBV7-9; D: -; J: TRBJ1-2
CDR3: CAWSVRSGETQYF; DNA: TGTGCCTGGAGTGTAAGAAGCGGGGAGACCCAGTACTTC; size: -; V: TRBV30; D: -; J: TRBJ2-5
CDR3: CASSAALVLASSYNEQFF; DNA: TGTGCCAGCAGCGCAGCCCTGGTTCTGGCGAGCTCCTACAATGAGCAGTTCTTC; size: -; V: TRBV11-1; D: -; J: TRBJ2-1
CDR3: CASSLQRNTIYF; DNA: TGTGCCAGCAGCCTTCAGAGAAACACCATATATTTT; size: -; V: TRBV7-4; D: -; J: TRBJ1-3
CDR3: CAIRVTGQNTEAFF; DNA: TGTGCCATCAGGGTGACAGGGCAGAACACTGAAGCTTTCTTT; size: once; V: TRBV10-3; D: TRBD1; J: TRBJ1-1